The T cell receptor (beta chain) under discussion was sequenced for a study of cytomegalovirus exposure and HLA in healthy donors. Broader study findings: Through in vitro validation, a few CMV-associated chains were shown to be specific for CMV antigens.

The protocol was immunoSEQ multiplex PCR, while the TCRdb copy is restricted to in-frame clones and leaves out a portion. The sample has 130,000 or so clones; just under 90% are singletons. The CDR3 is 12 amino acids. V dropped 8 bases and J dropped 5 bases, with 12 bases sitting between them. Germline assignment: CDR1 SGHTA and CDR2 FQGNSA. To note about this clone: What it binds is not known.

Sequenced input: PBMCs. The clonotype originates from a young man in good health and CMV-seronegative. The chain links TRBV7-2 to TRBJ1-2; D call uncertain. CDR3 residues: CASSPERYGYTF. CDR3 sequence (DNA): TGTGCCAGCTCCCCAGAGAGGTATGGCTACACCTTC.